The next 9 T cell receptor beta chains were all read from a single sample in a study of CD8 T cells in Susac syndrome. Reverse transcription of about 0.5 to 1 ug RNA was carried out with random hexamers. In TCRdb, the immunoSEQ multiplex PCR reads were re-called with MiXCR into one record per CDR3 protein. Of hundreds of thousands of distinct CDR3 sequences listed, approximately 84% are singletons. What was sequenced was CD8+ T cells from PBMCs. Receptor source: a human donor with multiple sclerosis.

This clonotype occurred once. The CDR3: CASSLPGLGLGEQYF. The CDR3 nucleotides read TGTGCCAGCAGCTTACCGGGACTGGGGCTGGGCGAGCAGTACTTC. The genes are TRBV7-9 and TRBJ2-7; D may be TRBD2 (6 bases). The germline V gene has CDR1 SEHNR and CDR2 FQNEAQ (reference sequence). This CDR3 spans 15 amino acids. V was cut by 2 bases and J by 6 bases, with 17 bases left in between. The full variable domain, completed using reference TRBV7-9 and TRBJ2-7, is DTGVSQNPRHKITKRGQNVTFRCDPISEHNRLYWYRQTLGQGPEFLTYFQNEAQLEKSRLLSDRFSAERPKGSFSTLEIQRTEQGDSAMYLCASSLPGLGLGEQYFGPGTRLTVT.

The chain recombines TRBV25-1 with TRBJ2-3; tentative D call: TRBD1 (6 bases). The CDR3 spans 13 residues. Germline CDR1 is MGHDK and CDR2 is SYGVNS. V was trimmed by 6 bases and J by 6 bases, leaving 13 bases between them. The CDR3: CASSYTGRDTQYF. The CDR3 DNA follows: TGTGCCAGCAGCTATACAGGGCGCGATACGCAGTATTTT.

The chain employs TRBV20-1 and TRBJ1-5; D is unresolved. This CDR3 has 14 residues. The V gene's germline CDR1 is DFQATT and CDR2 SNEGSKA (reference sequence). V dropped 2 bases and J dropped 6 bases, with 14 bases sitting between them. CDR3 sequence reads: CSARLLVEGQPQHF. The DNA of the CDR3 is TGCAGTGCTAGACTCCTCGTTGAAGGTCAGCCCCAGCATTTT.

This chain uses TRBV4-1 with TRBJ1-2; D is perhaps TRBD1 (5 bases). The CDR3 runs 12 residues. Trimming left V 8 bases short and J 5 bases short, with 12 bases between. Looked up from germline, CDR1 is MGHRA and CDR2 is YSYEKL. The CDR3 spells CASGDGPYGYTF. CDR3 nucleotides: TGCGCCAGCGGGGACGGCCCGTATGGCTACACCTTC.

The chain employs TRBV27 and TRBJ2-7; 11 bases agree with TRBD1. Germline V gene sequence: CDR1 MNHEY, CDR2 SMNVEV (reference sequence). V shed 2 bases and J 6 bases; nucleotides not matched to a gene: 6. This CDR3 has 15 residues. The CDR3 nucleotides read TGTGCCAGCAGTTTACCCGGGACAGGGGGACGCGAGCAGTACTTC. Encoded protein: CASSLPGTGGREQYF.

CDR3 DNA sequence: TGTGCCTGGACTAGCGGGATTGTCAATGAGCAGTTCTTC. It translates to CAWTSGIVNEQFF. The chain employs TRBV30 and TRBJ2-1, with 9 bases fitting TRBD2. Germline V lookup: CDR1 GTSNPN, CDR2 SVGIG (reference sequence). The CDR3 consists of 13 residues. J gave up 6 bases and V 4 bases, and 4 bases lay outside the gene matches.

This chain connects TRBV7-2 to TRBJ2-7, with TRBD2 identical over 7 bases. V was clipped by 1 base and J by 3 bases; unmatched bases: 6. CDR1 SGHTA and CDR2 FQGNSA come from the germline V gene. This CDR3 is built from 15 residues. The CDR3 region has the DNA TGTGCCAGCAGCTTAGTGTCTAGCGGAAGCTACGAGCAGTACTTC. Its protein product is CASSLVSSGSYEQYF.

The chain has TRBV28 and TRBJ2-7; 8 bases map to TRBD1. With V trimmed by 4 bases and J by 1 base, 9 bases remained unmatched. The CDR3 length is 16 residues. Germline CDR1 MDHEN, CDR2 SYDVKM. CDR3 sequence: CASSWGRDRKSYEQYF. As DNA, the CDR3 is TGTGCCAGCAGTTGGGGACGGGACAGGAAATCCTACGAGCAGTACTTC.

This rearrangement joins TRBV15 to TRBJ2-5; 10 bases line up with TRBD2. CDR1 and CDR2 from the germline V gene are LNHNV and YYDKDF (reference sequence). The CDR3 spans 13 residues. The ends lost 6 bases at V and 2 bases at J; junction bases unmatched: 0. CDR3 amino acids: CATRTSGQETQYF. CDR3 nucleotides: TGTGCCACCAGGACTAGCGGGCAAGAGACCCAGTACTTC.